The source of this T cell receptor (beta chain) is a study of cytomegalovirus exposure and HLA in healthy donors. In the study overall: Most donors, 81% of 350 to 450 genotyped, fell in the Caucasian-associated ancestry cluster.

Germline V gene lookup returns CDR1 ENHRY and CDR2 SYGVKD. This CDR3 has 14 residues. This PCR relied on a set of 60 Vbeta primers and 13 Jbeta primers. Sequencing used immunoSEQ multiplex PCR; TCRdb keeps in-frame clones, though not all of them. This sample has 120,000 to 150,000 clones, with 64% found just once. This clone has a handful of counts. The chain joins TRBV10-3 to TRBJ2-2; maybe TRBD1 (7 bases). The TCR originated in a young woman in good health and CMV-seropositive. The sample was PBMCs. The CDR3 DNA reads as TGTGCGACCAGGGGGGCGCCGGGCACCGGGGAGCTGTTTTTT. Encoded protein: CATRGAPGTGELFF.